These T cell receptor beta chains were read from a single sample in a study of CD8 T cells in Susac syndrome. A single record per CDR3 protein comes from TCRdb applying MiXCR to the immunoSEQ multiplex PCR reads. This sample has fewer than 250,000 distinct CDR3 sequences, with about 94% found just once. Material: CD8+ T cells from PBMCs. Source of these receptors: a human donor with multiple sclerosis. The CDR3 runs from the conserved cysteine through the conserved F or W. D genes are given only for firm matches. Clone size appears in some rows only: once, few, many, or a class for an expanded clone.

clone size,D gene,V gene,J gene,CDR3 DNA,CDR3 protein
.,.,TRBV12-5,TRBJ2-7,TGTGCTAGTGGTTTGTCAGCACTAGAAGGACAGCTAGCCTACGAGCAGTACTTC,CASGLSALEGQLAYEQYF
once,TRBD2,TRBV11-1,TRBJ2-3,TGTGCCACAGGGCGGCTAGCGGTGACGGATACGCAGTATTTT,CATGRLAVTDTQYF
.,TRBD1,TRBV7-9,TRBJ2-3,TGTGCCAGCAGCCCGGGACAGGAGAGGGATACGCAGTATTTT,CASSPGQERDTQYF
.,.,TRBV29-1,TRBJ2-7,TGCAGCGTCCTAGGACCAGATTTCTACGAGCAGTACTTC,CSVLGPDFYEQYF
once,TRBD2,TRBV20-1,TRBJ2-5,TGCAGTGCTAGAGGGCTAGCGGGAGTTAGAGAAGAGACCCAGTACTTC,CSARGLAGVREETQYF
.,.,TRBV11-2,TRBJ2-7,TGTGCCAGCAGCCGCCGACTAGTTTACGAGCAGTACTTC,CASSRRLVYEQYF
.,TRBD2,TRBV7-9,TRBJ2-2,TGTGCCAGCAGCTCACCGGGACTAGCTCCGTCCGGGGAGCTGTTTTTT,CASSSPGLAPSGELFF
.,.,TRBV2,TRBJ2-6,TGTGCCAGCAGTTTTCAGGCCAACGTCCTGACTTTC,CASSFQANVLTF
.,TRBD2,TRBV28,TRBJ2-7,TGTGCCAGCAGATTTCGACTAGCGGGAGACGAGCAGTACTTC,CASRFRLAGDEQYF
.,.,TRBV5-8,TRBJ1-5,TGTGCCAGCCACCTACGGGGCTCCAGCAATCAGCCCCAGCATTTT,CASHLRGSSNQPQHF
.,TRBD2,TRBV4-2,TRBJ2-5,TGTGCCAGCAGCGAAACTAGCGGGCAAGAGACCCAGTACTTC,CASSETSGQETQYF
.,.,TRBV20-1,TRBJ2-7,TGCAGTGCTAGAACGGGAATGGGGCGATACGAGCAGTACTTC,CSARTGMGRYEQYF
.,.,TRBV12-3/TRBV12-4,TRBJ2-1,TGTGCCAGCAGCCTGGGGCTAGGGACCTACAATGAGCAGTTCTTC,CASSLGLGTYNEQFF
.,TRBD2,TRBV7-9,TRBJ2-3,TGTGCCAGCAGCTCTTTAGCGGGGGCCGGGGATACGCAGTATTTT,CASSSLAGAGDTQYF
.,TRBD2,TRBV3-1,TRBJ2-2,TGTGCCAGCAGCCAAGAACAAGCGGGGGTGGACACCGGGGAGCTGTTTTTT,CASSQEQAGVDTGELFF
.,.,TRBV19,TRBJ1-1,TGTGCCAGTAGTATAGATCCCAGGGGAAGGGGCGCTTTCTTT,CASSIDPRGRGAFF
.,.,TRBV29-1,TRBJ1-1,TGCAGCGTTGAAGTCAGGGACATGAACACTGAAGCTTTCTTT,CSVEVRDMNTEAFF
.,TRBD1,TRBV2,TRBJ1-1,TGTGCCAGCACTCAGAGGGGGACAGGGGGCCCTGGAAGGGGAATGAACACTGAAGCTTTCTTT,CASTQRGTGGPGRGMNTEAFF
once,TRBD1,TRBV27,TRBJ1-2,TGTGCCAGCAGTTTGACCGGGACAGGGCTATACTATGGCTACACCTTC,CASSLTGTGLYYGYTF
.,TRBD1,TRBV9,TRBJ2-1,TGTGCCAGCAGCGCTTTACAGGGGCAGGGCTACAATGAGCAGTTCTTC,CASSALQGQGYNEQFF
.,.,TRBV20-1,TRBJ2-7,TGCAGTGCTAGAGACGACAGGACCTCGGGTTACTACGAGCAGTACTTC,CSARDDRTSGYYEQYF
.,.,TRBV18,TRBJ2-7,TGTGCCAGCTCACCAGAAACCCACTACGAGCAGTACTTC,CASSPETHYEQYF
.,TRBD2,TRBV15,TRBJ2-1,TGTGCCACCAGCAGAGTTTTTAGCGGGGCATACAATGAGCAGTTCTTC,CATSRVFSGAYNEQFF
.,.,TRBV24-1,TRBJ1-2,TGTGCCACCAGTGATTTGGCTGGTGGCTACACCTTC,CATSDLAGGYTF
.,.,TRBV12-3/TRBV12-4,TRBJ2-3,TGTGCCAGCAGTTCAGGATGGGAAGGGGATACGCAGTATTTT,CASSSGWEGDTQYF
.,.,TRBV5-1,TRBJ1-2,TGCGCCAGCAGCTTGGAACAGAACTATGGCTACACCTTC,CASSLEQNYGYTF
.,.,TRBV30,TRBJ1-1,TGTGCCTGGAGTGTCGGGGTAGAGAACACTGAAGCTTTCTTT,CAWSVGVENTEAFF
once,.,TRBV4-1,TRBJ2-7,TGCGCCAGCAGCCAACGAGGGATCTACGAGCAGTACTTC,CASSQRGIYEQYF
.,.,TRBV4-3,TRBJ1-1,TGCGCCAGCAGCCAAGGGACGGGGGGGCATGAAGCTTTCTTT,CASSQGTGGHEAFF
once,TRBD2,TRBV9,TRBJ2-7,TGTGCCAGCAGCCCTGAGGGGACTAGCCATTCCTACGAGCAGTACTTC,CASSPEGTSHSYEQYF
.,.,TRBV29-1,TRBJ1-1,TGCAGCATTGCGGGAACTGAAGCTTTCTTT,CSIAGTEAFF
once,.,TRBV10-3,TRBJ1-2,TGTGCCATCGGGGCGTCTAGCTACTATGGCTACACCTTC,CAIGASSYYGYTF
once,.,TRBV4-1,TRBJ1-1,TGCGCCAGCAGTTTAGGGACCCTGAACACTGAAGCTTTCTTT,CASSLGTLNTEAFF
.,TRBD1,TRBV7-9,TRBJ2-3,TGTGCCAGCAGCCCGGGGACAGGAGAGACAGATACGCAGTATTTT,CASSPGTGETDTQYF
.,.,TRBV5-6,TRBJ1-5,TGTGCCAGCAGTGAAAATAACTACAATCAGCCCCAGCATTTT,CASSENNYNQPQHF
.,.,TRBV11-2,TRBJ2-7,TGTGCCAGCAGTCGAGCTCAAGTGGCCCACTACGAGCAGTACTTC,CASSRAQVAHYEQYF
.,TRBD1,TRBV5-5,TRBJ2-7,TGTGCCAGCAGGAGGGACAGATACTACGAGCAGTACTTC,CASRRDRYYEQYF
.,.,TRBV7-6,TRBJ1-6,TGTGCCAGCAGCTTATCATTCCAGGGTAATTCACCCCTCCACTTT,CASSLSFQGNSPLHF
once,.,TRBV27,TRBJ2-2,TGTGCCAGCCTGGGGTCCGGGGAGCTGTTTTTT,CASLGSGELFF
.,.,TRBV30,TRBJ2-7,TGTGCCTGGGTGAGCTCCTACGAGCAGTACTTC,CAWVSSYEQYF
.,.,TRBV12-3/TRBV12-4,TRBJ1-1,TGTGCCAGCAGCCTAGGGTGGCGCACTGAAGCTTTCTTT,CASSLGWRTEAFF
.,TRBD1,TRBV5-1,TRBJ2-1,TGCGCCAGCAGCTTGGCCCACGGACAGGGGAATGAGCAGTTCTTC,CASSLAHGQGNEQFF
.,.,TRBV29-1,TRBJ2-7,TGCAGCGTTGAAGCCAGGGTGGGGTTCTCAATTAGGTACGAGCAGTACTTC,CSVEARVGFSIRYEQYF
.,.,TRBV7-9,TRBJ2-7,TGTGCCAGCAGAAGCTCCAGCAGGGACGAGCAGTACTTC,CASRSSSRDEQYF
.,TRBD2,TRBV5-1,TRBJ2-7,TGCGCCAGCGGACTAGGGACTCCGATAGACTACGGGCAGTACTTC,CASGLGTPIDYGQYF
.,TRBD1,TRBV7-8,TRBJ2-3,TGTGCCAGCAGACTTCGACAGGGGTGGGACACAGATACGCAGTATTTT,CASRLRQGWDTDTQYF
once,TRBD1,TRBV20-1,TRBJ1-1,TGCAGTGCTAGAGGGCGGGGACAGGGTTTTGAAGCTTTCTTT,CSARGRGQGFEAFF
.,.,TRBV13,TRBJ2-7,TGTGCCAGCAGCGCAGACAGGGAGGGGACCTACGAGCAGTACTTC,CASSADREGTYEQYF